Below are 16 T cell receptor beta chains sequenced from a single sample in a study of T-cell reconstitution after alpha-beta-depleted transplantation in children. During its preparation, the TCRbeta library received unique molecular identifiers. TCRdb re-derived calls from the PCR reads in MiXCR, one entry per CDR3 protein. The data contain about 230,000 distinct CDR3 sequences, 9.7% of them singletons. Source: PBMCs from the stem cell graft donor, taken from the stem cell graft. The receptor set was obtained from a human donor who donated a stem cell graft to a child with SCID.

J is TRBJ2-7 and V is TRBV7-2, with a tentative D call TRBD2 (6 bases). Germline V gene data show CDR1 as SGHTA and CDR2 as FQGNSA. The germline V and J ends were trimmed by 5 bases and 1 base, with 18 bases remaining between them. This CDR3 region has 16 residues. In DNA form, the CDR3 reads TGTGCCAGCAGCCCCCGTGGGGGGTACAGATCCTACGAGCAGTACTTC. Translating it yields CASSPRGGYRSYEQYF.

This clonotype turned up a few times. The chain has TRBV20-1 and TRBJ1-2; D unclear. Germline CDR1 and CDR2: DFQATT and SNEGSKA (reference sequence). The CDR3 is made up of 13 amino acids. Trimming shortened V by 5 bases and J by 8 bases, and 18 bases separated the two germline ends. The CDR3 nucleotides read TGCAGTGCTTTTTGGCATCCGGAGCGGGGCTACACCTTC. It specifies CSAFWHPERGYTF.

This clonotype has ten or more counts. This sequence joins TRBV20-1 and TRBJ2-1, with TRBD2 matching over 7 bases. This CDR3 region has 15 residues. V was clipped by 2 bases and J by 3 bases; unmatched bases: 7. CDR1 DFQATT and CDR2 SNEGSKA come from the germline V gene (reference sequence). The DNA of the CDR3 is TGCAGTGCTAGACGACGGGACTATGACTACAATGAGCAGTTCTTC. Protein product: CSARRRDYDYNEQFF.

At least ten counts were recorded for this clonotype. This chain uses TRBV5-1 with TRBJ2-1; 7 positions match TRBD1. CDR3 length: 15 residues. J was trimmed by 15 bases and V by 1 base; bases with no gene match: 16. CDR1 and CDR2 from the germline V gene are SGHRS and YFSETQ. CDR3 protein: CASSLYEGAGPDAFF. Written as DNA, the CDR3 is TGCGCCAGCAGCTTGTACGAGGGGGCCGGCCCGGATGCGTTCTTC.

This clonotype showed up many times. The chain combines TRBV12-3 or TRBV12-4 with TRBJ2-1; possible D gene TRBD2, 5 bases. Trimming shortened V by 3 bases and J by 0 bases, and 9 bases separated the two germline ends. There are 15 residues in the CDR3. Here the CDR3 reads CASSFSGVSYNEQFF. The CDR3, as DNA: TGTGCCAGCAGTTTTTCCGGGGTCTCCTACAATGAGCAGTTCTTC.

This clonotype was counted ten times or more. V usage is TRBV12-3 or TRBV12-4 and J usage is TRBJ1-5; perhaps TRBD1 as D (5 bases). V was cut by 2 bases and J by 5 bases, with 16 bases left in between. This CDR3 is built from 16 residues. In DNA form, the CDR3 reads TGTGCCAGCAGTTTATGGGGCTTAGGGCAGCATCAGCCCCAGCATTTT. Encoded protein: CASSLWGLGQHQPQHF.

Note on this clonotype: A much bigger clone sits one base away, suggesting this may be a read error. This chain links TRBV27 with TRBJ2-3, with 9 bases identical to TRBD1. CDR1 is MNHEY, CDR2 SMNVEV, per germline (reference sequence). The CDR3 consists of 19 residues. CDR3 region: CASCLYRSGTGKATDTQYF. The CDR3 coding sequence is TGTGCCAGCTGTTTATATCGATCCGGGACAGGGAAGGCGACAGATACGCAGTATTTT.

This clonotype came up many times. The CDR3 DNA reads TGCAGTGCTCCCGTAGGAGGGGGGCTAGATACGCAGTATTTT. Translating gives CSAPVGGGLDTQYF. The chain joins TRBV20-1 to TRBJ2-3; either TRBD1 or TRBD2 may fit D (6 bases each). V shed 5 bases and J shed 5 bases, with 17 bases lying between them. CDR1 and CDR2 (germline): DFQATT, SNEGSKA (reference sequence). The CDR3 covers 14 residues.

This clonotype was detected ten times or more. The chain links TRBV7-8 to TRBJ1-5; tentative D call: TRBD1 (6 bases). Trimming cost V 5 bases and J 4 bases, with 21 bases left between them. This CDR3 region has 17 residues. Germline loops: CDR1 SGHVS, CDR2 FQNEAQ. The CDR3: CASSPQITGYGNQPQHF. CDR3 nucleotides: TGTGCCAGCAGCCCTCAAATTACAGGGTATGGTAATCAGCCCCAGCATTTT.

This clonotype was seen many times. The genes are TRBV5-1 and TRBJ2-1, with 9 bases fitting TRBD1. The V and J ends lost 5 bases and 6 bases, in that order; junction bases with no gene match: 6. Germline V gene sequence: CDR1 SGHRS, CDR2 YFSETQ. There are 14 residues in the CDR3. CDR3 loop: CASSKGQGPNEQFF. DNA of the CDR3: TGCGCCAGCAGTAAAGGACAGGGGCCCAATGAGCAGTTCTTC.

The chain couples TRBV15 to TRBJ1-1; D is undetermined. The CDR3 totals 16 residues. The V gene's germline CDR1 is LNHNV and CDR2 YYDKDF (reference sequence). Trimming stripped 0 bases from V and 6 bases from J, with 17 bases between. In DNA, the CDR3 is TGTGCCACCAGCAGAGACCACCCTGGCGCGGGGTCTGAAGCTTTCTTT. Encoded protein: CATSRDHPGAGSEAFF.

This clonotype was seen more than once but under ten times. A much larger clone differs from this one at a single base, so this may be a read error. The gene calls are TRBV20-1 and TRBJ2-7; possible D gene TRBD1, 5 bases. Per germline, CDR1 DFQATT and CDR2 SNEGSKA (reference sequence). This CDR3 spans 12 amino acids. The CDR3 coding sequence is TGCAGTGTAAGTGGGGCCTCCTACGAGCAGTCCTTC. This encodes CSVSGASYEQSF.

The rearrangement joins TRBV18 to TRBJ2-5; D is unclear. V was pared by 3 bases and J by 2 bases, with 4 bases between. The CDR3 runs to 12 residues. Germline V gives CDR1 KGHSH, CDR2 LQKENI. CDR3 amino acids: CASSPTQETQYF. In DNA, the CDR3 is TGTGCCAGCTCACCTACTCAAGAGACCCAGTACTTC.

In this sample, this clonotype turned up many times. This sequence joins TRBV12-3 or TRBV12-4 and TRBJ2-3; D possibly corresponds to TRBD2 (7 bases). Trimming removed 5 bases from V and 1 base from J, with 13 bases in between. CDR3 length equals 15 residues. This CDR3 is CASSMRGPRTDTQYF. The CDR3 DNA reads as TGTGCCAGCAGTATGCGGGGGCCCCGCACAGATACGCAGTATTTT.

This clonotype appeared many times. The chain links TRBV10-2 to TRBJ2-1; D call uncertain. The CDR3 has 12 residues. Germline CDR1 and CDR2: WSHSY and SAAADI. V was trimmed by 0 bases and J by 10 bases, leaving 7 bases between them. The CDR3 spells CASSESGWEQFF. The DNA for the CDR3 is TGCGCCAGCAGTGAGTCTGGGTGGGAGCAGTTCTTC.

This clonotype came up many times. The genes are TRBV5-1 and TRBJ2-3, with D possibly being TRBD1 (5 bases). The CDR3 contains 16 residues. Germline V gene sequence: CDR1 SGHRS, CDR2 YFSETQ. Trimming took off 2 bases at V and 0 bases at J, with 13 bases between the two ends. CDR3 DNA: TGCGCCAGCAGCTTTTCGGACACATCTAGCACAGATACGCAGTATTTT. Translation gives CASSFSDTSSTDTQYF. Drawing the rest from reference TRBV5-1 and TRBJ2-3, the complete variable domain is KAGVTQTPRYLIKTRGQQVTLSCSPISGHRSVSWYQQTPGQGLQFLFEYFSETQRNKGNFPGRFSGRQFSNSRSEMNVSTLELGDSALYLCASSFSDTSSTDTQYFGPGTRLTVL.